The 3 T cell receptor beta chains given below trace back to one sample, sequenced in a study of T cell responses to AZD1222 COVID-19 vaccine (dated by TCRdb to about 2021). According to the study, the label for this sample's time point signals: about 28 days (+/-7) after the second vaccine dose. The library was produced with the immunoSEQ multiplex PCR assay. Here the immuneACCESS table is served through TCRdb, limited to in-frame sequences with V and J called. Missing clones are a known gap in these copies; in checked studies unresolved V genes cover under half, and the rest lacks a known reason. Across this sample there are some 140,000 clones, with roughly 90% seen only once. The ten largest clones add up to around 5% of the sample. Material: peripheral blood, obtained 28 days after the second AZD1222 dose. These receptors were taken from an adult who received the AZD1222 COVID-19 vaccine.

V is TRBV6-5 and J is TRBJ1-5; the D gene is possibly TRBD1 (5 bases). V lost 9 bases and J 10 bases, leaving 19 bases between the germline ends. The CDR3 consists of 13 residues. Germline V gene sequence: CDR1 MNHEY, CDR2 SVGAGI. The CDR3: CASGGRDNRPQHF. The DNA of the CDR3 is TGTGCCAGTGGGGGACGTGATAATCGACCCCAGCATTTT.

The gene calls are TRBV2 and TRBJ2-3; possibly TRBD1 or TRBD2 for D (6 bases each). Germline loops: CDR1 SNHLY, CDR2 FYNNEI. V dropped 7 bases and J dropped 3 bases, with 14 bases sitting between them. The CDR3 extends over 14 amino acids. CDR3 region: CASNRGPSTDTQYF. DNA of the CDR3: TGTGCCAGCAACCGGGGGCCGTCTACAGATACGCAGTATTTT.

The chain's CDR3 is CASSLGGQASNQPQHF. The CDR3 bases are TGTGCCAGCAGCTTGGGAGGGCAGGCGAGCAATCAGCCCCAGCATTTT. The genes are TRBV5-6 and TRBJ1-5; D remains ambiguous. Trimming pared 0 bases from V and 1 base from J, leaving 11 bases between. Looked up from germline, CDR1 is SGHDT and CDR2 is YYEEEE. This CDR3 contains 16 residues.